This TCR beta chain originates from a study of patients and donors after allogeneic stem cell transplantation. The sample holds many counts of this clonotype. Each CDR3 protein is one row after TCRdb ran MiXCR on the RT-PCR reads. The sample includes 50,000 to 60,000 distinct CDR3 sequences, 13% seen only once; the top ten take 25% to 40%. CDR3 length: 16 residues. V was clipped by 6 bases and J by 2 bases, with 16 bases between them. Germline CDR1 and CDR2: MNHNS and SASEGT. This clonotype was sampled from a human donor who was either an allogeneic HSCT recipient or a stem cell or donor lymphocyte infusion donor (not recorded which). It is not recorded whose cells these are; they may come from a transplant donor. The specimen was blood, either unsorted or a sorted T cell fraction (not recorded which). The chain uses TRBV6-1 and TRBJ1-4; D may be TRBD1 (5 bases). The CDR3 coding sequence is TGTGCCAGCAGGCTGGGACTCCGGGGGACTAATGAAAAACTGTTTTTT. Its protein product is CASRLGLRGTNEKLFF.